The rows below give T cell receptor beta chains drawn from one sample of a study of radiation and T cells in renal cell carcinoma. Repertoires were generated with immunoSEQ multiplex PCR, while TCRdb's copy carries only in-frame clones and drops some. The sample lists about 150,000 clones; about 91% were seen once. The sequencing here drew on blood, taken from a patient whose treatment included radiotherapy and nephrectomy. Every receptor here comes from a woman aged 50 to 60 with renal cell carcinoma. CDR3s include the opening cysteine and the closing phenylalanine or tryptophan. D genes are given only for firm matches. Size is omitted from some rows. Given values are once, few, many or a class for expanded clones.

>.|TRBJ2-3|TRBV12-5|.|18
CASGLVWESLTSTDTQYF
TGTGCTAGTGGTTTGGTATGGGAATCTTTAACTAGCACAGATACGCAGTATTTT
>.|TRBJ1-2|TRBV7-2|.|13
CASSLDGDYGYTF
TGTGCCAGCAGCTTAGATGGGGACTATGGCTACACCTTC
>.|TRBJ1-1|TRBV18|.|15
CASSPAHGLGTEAFF
TGTGCCAGCTCACCAGCCCATGGCCTAGGGACTGAAGCTTTCTTT
>.|TRBJ2-7|TRBV12-5|.|15
CASGLVGGAASEQYF
TGTGCTAGTGGTTTGGTCGGGGGCGCGGCTAGCGAGCAGTACTTC
>.|TRBJ2-1|TRBV6-1|TRBD2|15
CASSGLAGGAYEQFF
TGTGCCAGCAGTGGTCTAGCGGGGGGGGCCTATGAGCAGTTCTTC
>once|TRBJ2-7|TRBV10-2|.|14
CASSDPAKSYEQYF
TGCGCCAGCAGTGACCCCGCCAAATCCTACGAGCAGTACTTC
>.|TRBJ1-1|TRBV27|.|17
CASSLGMNTGQNTEAFF
TGTGCCAGCAGTTTAGGGATGAATACAGGGCAGAACACTGAAGCTTTCTTT
>.|TRBJ2-5|TRBV15|.|13
CATSRAGTETQYF
TGTGCCACCAGCAGAGCCGGGACGGAGACCCAGTACTTC
>once|TRBJ2-7|TRBV11-3|.|13
CASSLGPTREQYF
TGTGCCAGCAGCTTGGGACCAACCCGCGAGCAGTACTTC
>.|TRBJ1-3|TRBV4-1|.|16
CASSPAGRTSGNTIYF
TGCGCCAGCAGCCCCGCAGGAAGGACCTCTGGAAACACCATATATTTT
>.|TRBJ1-5|TRBV2|.|15
CASSEYTISNQPQHF
TGTGCCAGCAGTGAGTACACCATAAGCAATCAGCCCCAGCATTTT
>.|TRBJ1-4|TRBV2|.|14
CASSRSSTNEKLFF
TGTGCCAGCAGCAGAAGTTCAACTAATGAAAAACTGTTTTTT
>.|TRBJ2-7|TRBV27|TRBD2|13
CASSTREGYEQYF
TGTGCCAGCAGTACCAGGGAGGGTTACGAGCAGTACTTC
>.|TRBJ1-1|TRBV5-1|.|15
CASSSGPLGNTEAFF
TGCGCCAGCAGTTCGGGCCCCTTGGGGAACACTGAAGCTTTCTTT
>.|TRBJ1-6|TRBV2|.|12
CASKDTVSPLHF
TGTGCCAGCAAGGACACTGTTTCACCCCTCCACTTT
>.|TRBJ1-2|TRBV4-2|.|13
CASSQEGRHGYTF
TGTGCCAGCAGCCAAGAAGGGCGACACGGCTACACCTTC
>.|TRBJ2-3|TRBV6-5|.|16
CASSSLSGHSTDTQYF
TGTGCCAGCAGTTCTCTATCAGGACATAGCACAGATACGCAGTATTTT
>.|TRBJ2-7|TRBV6-5|.|15
CASSWDWPRKGEQYF
TGTGCCAGCAGTTGGGATTGGCCCCGCAAGGGCGAGCAGTACTTC
>.|TRBJ1-5|TRBV19|.|15
CASSWLGYSNQPQHF
TGTGCCAGTAGTTGGTTAGGATATAGCAATCAGCCCCAGCATTTT
>.|TRBJ1-1|TRBV5-1|.|16
CASSLALSRVNTEAFF
TGCGCCAGCAGCTTGGCACTTTCACGGGTGAACACTGAAGCTTTCTTT
>.|TRBJ1-2|TRBV7-9|.|14
CASSLDGTNYGYTF
TGTGCCAGCAGCTTAGACGGTACTAACTATGGCTACACCTTC
>.|TRBJ1-2|TRBV19|TRBD1|14
CASRPGGGDYGYTF
TGTGCCAGTAGGCCAGGGGGCGGAGACTATGGCTACACCTTC
>.|TRBJ1-3|TRBV4-2|.|16
CASGRVGGDSGNTIYF
TGTGCCAGCGGCCGGGTCGGGGGGGACTCTGGAAACACCATATATTTT
>.|TRBJ2-1|TRBV19|TRBD1|14
CASSTGQGGNEQFF
TGTGCCAGTAGTACAGGACAGGGGGGCAATGAGCAGTTCTTC
>.|TRBJ2-1|TRBV5-8|.|13
CASSKGHDNEQFF
TGTGCCAGCAGCAAGGGACACGACAATGAGCAGTTCTTC
>.|TRBJ2-1|TRBV2|TRBD2|14
CASRLLAGANEQFF
TGTGCCAGCAGGCTACTAGCGGGGGCCAATGAGCAGTTCTTC
>once|TRBJ1-4|TRBV5-1|.|14
CASSSLTSDEKLFF
TGCGCCAGCAGCTCACTGACAAGTGATGAAAAACTGTTTTTT
>once|TRBJ1-1|TRBV6-6|TRBD1|16
CASSPPRGRVNTEAFF
TGTGCCAGCAGTCCCCCCAGGGGGCGGGTGAACACTGAAGCTTTCTTT
>.|TRBJ2-7|TRBV15|.|16
CATSAGYGRDSYEQYF
TGTGCCACCAGCGCCGGATACGGCAGGGACTCCTACGAGCAGTACTTC
>.|TRBJ2-3|TRBV7-2|.|12
CASSPTQDTQYF
TGTGCCAGCAGCCCAACCCAAGATACGCAGTATTTT
>.|TRBJ2-7|TRBV2|.|13
CASSEDRANEQYF
TGTGCCAGCAGTGAAGACAGGGCCAACGAGCAGTACTTC
>.|TRBJ2-7|TRBV30|.|11
CAWSVDYEQYF
TGTGCCTGGAGTGTGGACTACGAGCAGTACTTC
>once|TRBJ1-2|TRBV9|.|15
CASSGIVAPGGGYTF
TGTGCCAGCAGTGGTATTGTGGCCCCCGGAGGGGGCTACACCTTC
>.|TRBJ1-2|TRBV5-6|.|14
CASSLFVGFYGYTF
TGTGCCAGCAGCTTGTTTGTAGGGTTCTATGGCTACACCTTC
>few|TRBJ2-3|TRBV29-1|.|15
CSVERGNTGTDTQYF
TGCAGCGTTGAAAGGGGGAATACGGGCACAGATACGCAGTATTTT
>.|TRBJ1-6|TRBV4-1|TRBD1|14
CASSRDRDNSPLHF
TGCGCCAGCAGCCGAGACAGGGATAATTCACCCCTCCACTTT
>.|TRBJ1-2|TRBV7-2|TRBD1|14
CASSLQGADYGYTF
TGTGCCAGCAGCTTACAGGGGGCTGACTATGGCTACACCTTC
>.|TRBJ1-5|TRBV6-5|.|13
CASSPVSNQPQHF
TGTGCCAGCAGCCCGGTCAGTAATCAGCCCCAGCATTTT
>.|TRBJ1-1|TRBV6-5|TRBD1|15
CASSSGTVMNTEAFF
TGTGCCAGCAGTTCCGGGACAGTTATGAACACTGAAGCTTTCTTT
>.|TRBJ1-1|TRBV10-3|.|13
CAISEDGGTEAFF
TGTGCCATCAGTGAGGACGGGGGTACTGAAGCTTTCTTT
>.|TRBJ2-7|TRBV9|.|14
CASSAAPDSYEQYF
TGTGCCAGCAGCGCGGCCCCCGACTCCTACGAGCAGTACTTC
>.|TRBJ2-7|TRBV4-3|TRBD2|15
CASSRYLAGGYEQYF
TGCGCCAGCAGCCGCTACCTAGCGGGGGGTTACGAGCAGTACTTC
>.|TRBJ2-3|TRBV14|TRBD2|15
CASSPALAGGDTQYF
TGTGCCAGCAGCCCCGCTCTAGCGGGCGGAGATACGCAGTATTTT